The TCR beta chain described here comes from a study of OX40 agonist ivuxolimab in advanced cancers. The wider study: Patients received intravenous ivuxolimab every 2 weeks at 0.01 to 10 mg/kg. Study-level points and caveats: Expanded clones were, on average, more numerous among CD8+ T cells than CD4+.

This table comes from immunoSEQ multiplex PCR, and its TCRdb copy is limited to in-frame clones, with some not included. The repertoire holds tens of thousands of clones, over 70% seen once, with about a quarter in the top ten. The CDR3 is made up of 14 amino acids. V trimming: 5 bases; J trimming: 5 bases; junction bases outside the gene matches: 3. Germline CDR1 is SEHNR and CDR2 is FQNEAQ (reference sequence). In the case of this clone: Its antigen is still unknown.

This receptor was taken from an adult with an advanced solid tumor such as melanoma, head and neck, liver or kidney cancer. The V call is TRBV7-9, the J call TRBJ2-1; 10 nucleotides match TRBD2. The source was CD4+ or CD8+ T cells sorted from blood, collected in a trial of the OX40 agonist ivuxolimab. Written as DNA, the CDR3 is TGTGCCAGCAGCGTCGGACTAGCGGACAATGAGCAGTTCTTC. Its translation: CASSVGLADNEQFF.